The 14 T cell receptor beta chains below come from one sample, sequenced in a study of beta chain features in type 1 diabetes. Their recognized antigens are unknown. The whole isolated RNA underwent reverse transcription, so sequencing captured expressed TCRB transcripts. Clones were sequenced by immunoSEQ multiplex PCR, and TCRdb holds only the in-frame ones, with some missing. The top ten hold around 2.5% of the sample, which has 100,000 to 150,000 clones, roughly 17% seen once. Whole-study results and caveats: Across all four CD4+ subsets, people with type 1 diabetes showed modestly shorter TCRB CDR3s.

The sequencing input was central memory CD4+ T cells from blood. These receptors all stem from a man aged 18 to 29 with type 1 diabetes.

The rearrangement joins TRBV14 to TRBJ2-2; D may be TRBD1 (5 bases). In germline, CDR1 is SGHDN, CDR2 FVKESK. CDR3 size: 17 residues. V shed 4 bases and J shed 0 bases, with 15 bases lying between them. The CDR3 DNA is TGTGCCAGCAGCCCTTTTCAGGGCAGGGCGAACACCGGGGAGCTGTTTTTT. This gives the protein CASSPFQGRANTGELFF.

This clone was seen a few times. The V and J genes are TRBV30 and TRBJ2-5; D ambiguous. Germline assignment: CDR1 GTSNPN and CDR2 SVGIG (reference sequence). The V gene lost 3 bases and the J gene lost 5 bases, with 16 bases spanning the gap. The CDR3 extends over 14 amino acids. This CDR3 is CAWSEASEEETQYF. The CDR3 coding sequence is TGTGCCTGGAGCGAAGCCTCTGAGGAGGAGACCCAGTACTTC.

The chain couples TRBV30 to TRBJ1-4, with 9 bases fitting TRBD1. V shed 0 bases, J shed 5 bases, and the junction held 1 base outside the gene matches. CDR1 and CDR2 (germline): GTSNPN, SVGIG (reference sequence). The length of the CDR3 is 14 residues. CDR3 in amino acids: CAWSVGQGNEKLFF. In DNA, the CDR3 is TGTGCCTGGAGTGTTGGACAGGGGAATGAAAAACTGTTTTTT.

Only a few counts were recorded for this clone. CDR3 sequence: CASSPNRDRVGYEQYF. CDR3 DNA: TGTGCCAGCTCCCCTAACCGGGACAGGGTCGGGTACGAGCAGTACTTC. The rearrangement links TRBV18 to TRBJ2-7; 9 positions match TRBD1. The CDR3 loop spans 16 amino acids. With 6 bases clipped from V and 4 bases from J, the junction kept 13 bases outside the gene matches. Germline V gene data show CDR1 as KGHSH and CDR2 as LQKENI.

This sequence joins TRBV10-3 and TRBJ2-3, with D unresolved. V gave up 0 bases and J gave up 1 base, with 5 bases separating them. CDR1 ENHRY and CDR2 SYGVKD come from the germline V gene. The CDR3 totals 14 residues. The CDR3, as DNA: TGTGCCATCAGTGAGTCGGTCGGCACAGATACGCAGTATTTT. Amino acids: CAISESVGTDTQYF.

In regard to this clone: A single base separates this from a much larger clone, so it may be a read error. Other DNA sequences from this sample encode an identical CDR3 as well. The rearrangement links TRBV18 to TRBJ2-5; D remains unclear. Looked up from germline, CDR1 is KGHSH and CDR2 is LQKENI. This CDR3 is 11 amino acids long. V lost 3 bases, J lost 5 bases, and 4 bases lay in between. This CDR3 is CASSPEETQYF. The CDR3 DNA reads as TGTGCCAGCTCACCCGAGGAGACCCAGTACTTC.

This clone was counted a few times. The chain combines TRBV11-2 with TRBJ2-4; TRBD1 aligns across 8 bases. In germline, CDR1 is SGHAT, CDR2 FQNNGV. J gave up 7 bases and V 5 bases, and 4 bases lay outside the gene matches. The CDR3 runs 13 residues. The CDR3 DNA follows: TGTGCCAGCAGCGGAGGACAGGGCAACATTCAGTACTTC. Protein sequence: CASSGGQGNIQYF.

V is TRBV9 and J is TRBJ1-4; D is unresolved. In germline, CDR1 is SGDLS, CDR2 YYNGEE. The CDR3 contains 16 residues. V was cut by 4 bases and J by 0 bases, with 13 bases left in between. The CDR3 DNA reads TGTGCCAGCAGCCCACACGGATCTGCAACTAATGAAAAACTGTTTTTT. Its translation is CASSPHGSATNEKLFF.

The gene calls are TRBV30 and TRBJ1-1, with D unresolved. CDR1 GTSNPN and CDR2 SVGIG come from the germline V gene (reference sequence). Trimming stripped 0 bases from V and 1 base from J, with 9 bases between. This CDR3 has 14 amino acids. The CDR3, as DNA: TGTGCCTGGAGTGTACGATGGGGGAACACTGAAGCTTTCTTT. It codes for CAWSVRWGNTEAFF.

There are a few counts of this clone. The gene calls are TRBV29-1 and TRBJ2-7; D is uncertain. This CDR3 has 13 residues. Trimming removed 7 bases from V and 4 bases from J, with 17 bases in between. Germline CDR1 is SQVTM and CDR2 is ANQGSEA. The CDR3 loop is CSARQAADYEQYF. The CDR3, as DNA: TGCAGCGCCCGACAAGCCGCAGATTACGAGCAGTACTTC.

The chain carries TRBV18 and TRBJ2-7; D not certain. V lost 5 bases to trimming and J lost 0 bases, with 17 bases between them. CDR1 and CDR2 from the germline V gene are KGHSH and LQKENI. This CDR3 has 16 amino acids. CDR3 in amino acids: CASSASRRMSSYEQYF. CDR3 DNA: TGTGCCAGCTCAGCTTCTAGACGGATGAGCTCCTACGAGCAGTACTTC.

The chain carries TRBV11-3 and TRBJ2-1; the match to TRBD2 covers 7 bases. V lost 6 bases to trimming and J lost 5 bases; unmatched junction nucleotides: 10. CDR1 is SGHNT and CDR2 is YENEEA in the germline V gene. The CDR3 covers 15 residues. The CDR3 spells CASRRPGTINNEQFF. The DNA for the CDR3 is TGTGCCAGCAGGCGCCCGGGGACTATTAACAATGAGCAGTTCTTC.

This clone was detected a few times. This sequence is one base from a far larger clone and is likely a read error. V is TRBV29-1 and J is TRBJ2-3, with 7 bases aligning to TRBD2. The CDR3 extends over 15 amino acids. Germline V gene data show CDR1 as SQVTM and CDR2 as ANQGSEA. After removal of 5 bases from V and 5 bases from J, the junction contained 13 bases not matched to a gene. The CDR3 reads CSVHSTSTIGDTQYF. Here the CDR3 DNA reads TGCAGCGTTCACTCGACTAGCACAATAGGAGATACGCAGTATTTT.

This clone has ten or more counts. Other nucleotide sequences from this sample produce the same CDR3. In DNA form, the CDR3 reads TGCAGTGCTACAAAGAACACTGAAGCTTTCTTT. This gives the protein CSATKNTEAFF. This chain connects TRBV20-1 to TRBJ1-1; D is ambiguous. Germline CDR1 is DFQATT and CDR2 is SNEGSKA (reference sequence). V was shortened by 4 bases and J by 1 base, with 4 bases between the two germline ends. The CDR3 is 11 residues long.